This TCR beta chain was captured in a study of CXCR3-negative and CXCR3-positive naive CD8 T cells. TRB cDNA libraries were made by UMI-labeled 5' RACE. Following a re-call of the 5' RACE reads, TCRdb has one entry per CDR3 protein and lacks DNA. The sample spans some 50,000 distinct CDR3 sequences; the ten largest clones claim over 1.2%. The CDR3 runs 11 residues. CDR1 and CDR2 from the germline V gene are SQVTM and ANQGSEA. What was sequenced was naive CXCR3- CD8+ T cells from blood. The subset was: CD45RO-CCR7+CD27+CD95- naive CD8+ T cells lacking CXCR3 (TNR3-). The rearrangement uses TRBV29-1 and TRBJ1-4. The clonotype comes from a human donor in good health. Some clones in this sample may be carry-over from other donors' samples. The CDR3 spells CSVQVAIGLFF.